These 25 T cell receptor beta chains came from one sample sequenced in a study of blood T cell repertoires in COVID-19. Generated by immunoSEQ multiplex PCR, the TCRdb table keeps only in-frame clones and is missing some. The sample carries 80,000 to 100,000 clones, around 74% recorded once. Sample: peripheral blood. The receptors derive from a man between 70 and 80 years old with COVID-19, enrolled during active disease.

This rearrangement joins TRBV24-1 to TRBJ1-2; possible D gene TRBD1, 6 bases. Trimming took 1 base from V and 1 from J, leaving 12 bases between them. The CDR3 runs to 16 residues. CDR1 is KGHDR, CDR2 SFDVKD, per germline. CDR3 nucleotide sequence: TGTGCCACCAGTGATTTTAGAGGGGACATTAACTATGGCTACACCTTC. Translated, it gives CATSDFRGDINYGYTF.

The rearrangement links TRBV6-5 to TRBJ1-1; a possible D gene is TRBD1 (5 bases). The germline gives CDR1 MNHEY, CDR2 SVGAGI. The CDR3 sequence is 15 residues long. The V and J ends lost 6 bases and 5 bases respectively, with 19 bases between them. The CDR3 here is CASSQGYSLGTEAFF. DNA of the CDR3: TGTGCCAGCAGCCAGGGTTACTCCCTGGGGACTGAAGCTTTCTTT.

This rearrangement joins TRBV28 to TRBJ2-7, with 11 bases fitting TRBD1. Germline CDR1 is MDHEN and CDR2 is SYDVKM. Trimming cost V 6 bases and J 5 bases; bases outside gene matches: 3. The CDR3 spans 13 residues. DNA for the CDR3: TGTGCCAGCAGGGGACAGGGGGTCAACGAGCAGTACTTC. Encoded protein: CASRGQGVNEQYF.

This clone has only a few counts. The chain carries TRBV7-9 and TRBJ2-4; 8 positions agree with TRBD2. There are 15 residues in the CDR3. J gave up 5 bases and V 5 bases, and 8 bases lay outside the gene matches. The germline V gene has CDR1 SEHNR and CDR2 FQNEAQ (reference sequence). In nucleotides, the CDR3 is TGTGCCAGCAGCGGCGATCCGGGACTAGAAAACATTCAGTACTTC. The encoded protein is CASSGDPGLENIQYF.

V is TRBV4-3 and J is TRBJ1-2, with 8 bases identical to TRBD1. J lost 4 bases, V lost 0 bases, and 7 bases had no gene match. CDR1 is LGHNA and CDR2 is YSLEER in the germline V gene. This CDR3 has 16 amino acids. Written as DNA, the CDR3 is TGCGCCAGCAGCCAAGACGGTCAGGGGGCGGGCTATGGCTACACCTTC. Translated: CASSQDGQGAGYGYTF.

This clone was observed a few times. The chain uses TRBV2 and TRBJ2-2; D possibly corresponds to TRBD2 (6 bases). The CDR3 sequence is 15 residues long. The V gene lost 3 bases and the J gene lost 3 bases, with 11 bases spanning the gap. The germline V gene encodes CDR1 SNHLY and CDR2 FYNNEI. The CDR3 nucleotides are TGTGCCAGCAGTGAGGAGGGCGGCTACACCGGGGAGCTGTTTTTT. Translating it yields CASSEEGGYTGELFF. The full variable domain, completed using reference TRBV2 and TRBJ2-2, is EPEVTQTPSHQVTQMGQEVILRCVPISNHLYFYWYRQILGQKVEFLVSFYNNEISEKSEIFDDQFSVERPDGSNFTLKIRSTKLEDSAMYFCASSEEGGYTGELFFGEGSRLTVL.

V gene TRBV7-2 combines with J gene TRBJ2-1, with a weak D call TRBD1 (6 bases). Germline V gene sequence: CDR1 SGHTA, CDR2 FQGNSA. This CDR3 is 13 amino acids long. V gave up 7 bases and J gave up 9 bases, with 16 bases separating them. The CDR3 nucleotides read TGTGCCAGCAACAATAGAGGGGGTCCTGAGCAGTTCTTC. It codes for CASNNRGGPEQFF.

Details on this clone: The same CDR3 also results from other DNA sequences found in this sample. The chain links TRBV18 to TRBJ1-1; D remains ambiguous. Germline V lookup: CDR1 KGHSH, CDR2 LQKENI. The V gene lost 2 bases and the J gene lost 1 base, with 8 bases spanning the gap. The CDR3 contains 14 residues. CDR3 sequence reads: CASSPAPGNTEAFF. The CDR3 DNA is TGTGCCAGCTCACCAGCCCCCGGGAACACTGAAGCTTTCTTT.

On this clone: A junction boundary mismatches the germline segment, possibly from a read error. The chain links TRBV5-1 to TRBJ2-5, with 16 bases lining up with TRBD2. The CDR3 has 16 residues. CDR1 and CDR2 (germline): SGHRS, YFSETQ. The CDR3 reads CASTLEGLAGGETQYF. CDR3 in DNA: TGCGCCAGCACCTTGGAGGGACTAGCGGGAGGGGAGACCCAGTACTTC.

The chain carries TRBV18 and TRBJ2-2; 7 bases fit TRBD2. Germline V gene data show CDR1 as KGHSH and CDR2 as LQKENI. The CDR3 runs to 15 residues. J was trimmed by 5 bases and V by 3 bases; bases with no gene match: 6. The CDR3 bases are TGTGCCAGCTCACCCGCGCGGGAGAGGACCGGGGAGCTGTTTTTT. Encoded protein: CASSPARERTGELFF.

The chain links TRBV12-3 or TRBV12-4 to TRBJ1-2; a possible D gene is TRBD1 (6 bases). This CDR3 spans 13 amino acids. The V end lost 3 bases, the J end lost 3 bases, and 8 bases lay between the germline ends. CDR3 DNA: TGTGCCAGCAGTTTTGGGGGCGACTATGGCTACACCTTC. The encoded protein is CASSFGGDYGYTF.

This clone turned up a few times. This sequence joins TRBV4-1 and TRBJ2-7, with TRBD2 as a possible D gene (5 bases). CDR1 and CDR2 from the germline V gene are MGHRA and YSYEKL. This CDR3 region has 15 residues. V shed 0 bases and J shed 2 bases, with 11 bases lying between them. DNA for the CDR3: TGCGCCAGCAGCCAAGATAGGTGGGGAGCCTACGAGCAGTACTTC. Residues: CASSQDRWGAYEQYF.

The V call is TRBV6-1, the J call TRBJ1-5; D unclear. This CDR3 is 14 amino acids long. The V and J ends lost 2 bases and 2 bases respectively, with 7 bases between them. From germline, CDR1 is MNHNS and CDR2 SASEGT. CDR3 protein: CASSERVGNQPQHF. CDR3 coding DNA: TGTGCCAGCAGTGAACGGGTTGGCAATCAGCCCCAGCATTTT.

The genes are TRBV27 and TRBJ2-3; D is unclear. Per the germline V gene, CDR1 is MNHEY and CDR2 is SMNVEV (reference sequence). Trimming took off 2 bases at V and 2 bases at J, with 8 bases between the two ends. CDR3 length: 14 residues. CDR3 protein: CASSLRLPTDTQYF. In DNA form, the CDR3 reads TGTGCCAGCAGTTTACGCCTACCCACAGATACGCAGTATTTT.

This clone ranks as medium-sized. This rearrangement joins TRBV6-5 to TRBJ2-7, with TRBD1 identical over 9 bases. Germline V gene data show CDR1 as MNHEY and CDR2 as SVGAGI. The CDR3 is 14 amino acids. Losses at the gene ends were 6 bases for V and 5 bases for J; bases not matched to a gene: 8. The CDR3: CASRTGQGVHEQYF. CDR3 bases: TGTGCCAGCAGAACGGGACAGGGTGTACACGAGCAGTACTTC.

The chain couples TRBV5-1 to TRBJ2-1; TRBD1 matches 9 bases. Germline assignment: CDR1 SGHRS and CDR2 YFSETQ. Trimming at V came to 10 bases and at J to 6 bases, leaving 17 bases not matched to a gene. The CDR3 is made up of 16 amino acids. CDR3: CALLGPSGQGFNEQFF. In nucleotides, the CDR3 is TGCGCCCTTCTAGGGCCGTCGGGACAGGGTTTCAATGAGCAGTTCTTC.

V is TRBV2 and J is TRBJ2-1; the match to TRBD2 covers 10 bases. V dropped 5 bases and J dropped 12; count of bases not matched to a gene: 13. The CDR3 extends over 15 amino acids. Germline V lookup: CDR1 SNHLY, CDR2 FYNNEI. The CDR3 region is CASSLSLGLAISQFF. DNA of the CDR3: TGTGCCAGCAGTCTATCTCTGGGACTAGCGATTTCGCAGTTCTTC.

The J gene is TRBJ1-5, the V gene TRBV27; tentative D call: TRBD1 (6 bases). Trimming pared 1 base from V and 9 bases from J, leaving 22 bases between. Germline V CDR1 and CDR2: MNHEY, SMNVEV (reference sequence). The CDR3 length is 17 residues. CDR3 amino acids: CASSLFGQGGAPSPQHF. The CDR3 DNA sequence: TGTGCCAGCAGTTTATTCGGACAAGGGGGGGCCCCATCGCCCCAGCATTTT.

J is TRBJ1-2 and V is TRBV3-1 (or the pseudogene TRBV3-2), with 7 bases aligning to TRBD1. Germline lookup yields CDR1 LGHDT and CDR2 YNNKEL (reference sequence). The CDR3 runs to 15 residues. V was pared by 1 base and J by 3 bases, with 5 bases of the junction left unmatched. The CDR3 reads CASSQGTGLDYGYTF. Written as DNA, the CDR3 is TGTGCCAGCAGCCAAGGGACAGGTTTAGACTATGGCTACACCTTC.

The CDR3 sequence is CASSLGRGFMNTEAFF. As DNA, the CDR3 is TGTGCCAGCAGCTTGGGTAGGGGATTCATGAACACTGAAGCTTTCTTT. This chain links TRBV5-6 with TRBJ1-1; possibly TRBD1 for D (5 bases). With 0 bases removed from V and 0 bases from J, the gap between germline ends came to 12 bases. Germline V lookup: CDR1 SGHDT, CDR2 YYEEEE. There are 16 residues in the CDR3. The full variable domain, in which reference TRBV5-6 and TRBJ1-1 provide the parts outside the CDR3, is DAGVTQSPTHLIKTRGQQVTLRCSPKSGHDTVSWYQQALGQGPQFIFQYYEEEERQRGNFPDRFSGHQFPNYSSELNVNALLLGDSALYLCASSLGRGFMNTEAFFGQGTRLTVV.

The rearrangement uses TRBV9 and TRBJ2-1; 8 bases align to TRBD2. Germline V gives CDR1 SGDLS, CDR2 YYNGEE. This CDR3 region has 17 residues. V lost 2 bases and J lost 9; bases outside the gene matches: 16. CDR3 DNA sequence: TGTGCCAGCAGCGTGTTTGCGGGAGGCCCCGCAGGAGGTGAGCAGTTCTTC. Translated, it gives CASSVFAGGPAGGEQFF.

The chain carries TRBV2 and TRBJ1-1, with 9 bases aligning to TRBD1. The V segment lost 3 bases and the J segment 5 bases; nucleotides outside the gene matches: 7. The CDR3 length is 15 residues. Germline lookup yields CDR1 SNHLY and CDR2 FYNNEI. CDR3 sequence reads: CASSEWGQGGTEAFF. The CDR3 nucleotides are TGTGCCAGCAGTGAGTGGGGACAGGGAGGAACTGAAGCTTTCTTT.

This clone was seen only a few times. V is TRBV3-1 (or the pseudogene TRBV3-2) and J is TRBJ1-6, with 8 bases identical to TRBD1. Losses at the gene ends were 7 bases for V and 3 bases for J; bases not matched to a gene: 8. The CDR3 has 16 amino acids. Germline CDR1 LGHDT, CDR2 YNNKEL (reference sequence). The CDR3 spells CASTHRGTGYNSPLHF. As DNA, the CDR3 is TGTGCCAGCACACATCGAGGGACAGGCTATAATTCACCCCTCCACTTT.

The chain uses TRBV18 and TRBJ2-4; TRBD1 might be the D (6 bases). Germline V gene data show CDR1 as KGHSH and CDR2 as LQKENI. CDR3 length: 16 residues. The ends were cut back, 3 bases at V and 0 bases at J, with 12 bases in the middle. The CDR3 DNA follows: TGTGCCAGCTCACCCGTGGTGGGACAAGCCAAAAACATTCAGTACTTC. This sequence encodes CASSPVVGQAKNIQYF.

The V and J genes are TRBV6-5 and TRBJ2-1; 8 nucleotides align to TRBD2. The junction had 2 bases not matched to a gene; V was cut back by 4 bases and J by 6 bases. Germline CDR1 is MNHEY and CDR2 is SVGAGI. This CDR3 region has 13 residues. The chain's CDR3 is CASSSAGGNEQFF. The CDR3 region has the DNA TGTGCCAGCAGTTCCGCGGGAGGCAATGAGCAGTTCTTC.